This TCR beta chain was identified in a study of T cell repertoires in cytomegalovirus infection (dated by TCRdb to 2018 to 2020). Describing the broader study: Because public TCR beta signatures pointed to carriage of CMV infection together with the matching HLA type, the HLA type of each donor mattered for the analysis.

A distance of 7 bases separates the germline ends of V and J, which lose 3 bases and 1 base respectively. The CDR3, from cysteine to phenylalanine, totals 14 residues. Only CDR3 DNA remains: 42 bases, in frame from the first base. This clonotype was found many times. There is no known antigen for this receptor. Base qualities are not recorded, but no much larger clone differs from it by a single base. Overall study outcomes, separate from this receptor: The ex vivo response was dominated by HLA-C-restricted CMV-specific TCR beta clonotypes, which also provided the single most frequent clonotype in two of eight donors. In both this cohort and an independent roughly 350-donor cohort, the cumulative frequency of public TCR beta family members distinguished carriers of CMV infection plus the relevant HLA type.

Sequencing was carried out with an Illumina HiSeq 1500. The public reads were quality trimmed at Q25 with fastp and then assembled into clones with MiXCR by TCRdb, keeping productive beta chains. Each record represents a unique CDR3 protein, reported with the most common genes and DNA among its rows. Counted in this sample were about 530,000 distinct CDR3 sequences; about a quarter of them appeared once. The top ten hold around 14% of the sample. The sequence links TRBV12-3 or TRBV12-4 to TRBJ1-5; the D gene lacks a confident call. This sequence originates from a human donor in good health (CMV status not recorded). Some clones in this sample may be carry-over from other donors' samples. Input material: PBMCs. The sequenced DNA: TGTGCCAGCAGTTTCTCCAGGAGCAATCAGCCCCAGCATTTT. The translation is CASSFSRSNQPQHF.